This T cell receptor beta chain was identified during a study of OX40 agonist ivuxolimab in advanced cancers. TCRdb's table, derived via immunoSEQ multiplex PCR, lists solely in-frame clones and lacks some. The profile shows some 65,000 clones, 89% of them singletons. This clonotype was sampled from an adult with an advanced solid tumor such as melanoma, head and neck, liver or kidney cancer. The sample consisted of CD4+ or CD8+ T cells sorted from blood, taken in a trial of the OX40 agonist ivuxolimab.

The CDR3 bases are TGTGCCAGTACGCTCCATAGCGGGGGGGCCACAAATGAGCAGTTCTTC. This sequence encodes CASTLHSGGATNEQFF. The rearrangement links TRBV19 to TRBJ2-1; 11 bases fit TRBD2. The CDR3 extends over 16 amino acids. Germline V gene sequence: CDR1 LNHDA, CDR2 SQIVND (reference sequence). Trimming removed 7 bases from V and 7 bases from J; junction bases left unmatched: 12.